This T cell receptor (beta chain) was captured by sequencing in a study of OX40 agonist ivuxolimab in advanced cancers. Background on the study: Participants averaged approximately 65 years of age (range about 23 to 79) and were around 85% male.

Sequencing used immunoSEQ multiplex PCR; TCRdb keeps in-frame clones, though not all of them. Altogether about 100,000 clones are present, around 90% being singletons, with the ten largest covering approximately 0.55%. This CDR3 region has 15 residues. CDR1 and CDR2 from the germline V gene are SGHNT and YYREEE (reference sequence). V was pared by 2 bases and J by 4 bases, with 15 bases between. V is TRBV5-4 and J is TRBJ1-2, with a tentative D call TRBD1 (5 bases). The clonotype originates from an adult with an advanced solid tumor such as melanoma, head and neck, liver or kidney cancer. The material was CD4+ or CD8+ T cells sorted from blood, obtained in a trial of the OX40 agonist ivuxolimab. CDR3 loop: CASSLPGRHPYGYTF. DNA of the CDR3: TGTGCCAGCAGCTTACCGGGACGACATCCCTATGGCTACACCTTC.